The sequence of this TCR beta chain was determined in a study of neurological immune-mediated disorders. Study observations and caveats: Expanded clones shared no identical CDR3 amino acid sequences across subjects, which suggested private TCR-beta repertoires in all groups.

Each TCR transcript was tagged with a 10-nucleotide random UMI during 5'RACE. Over 200 million TCR-beta sequences from 15-18 subjects were obtained in each sequencing run. TCRdb re-called the 5' RACE reads through MiXCR, storing one row per CDR3 protein. The profile covers roughly 57,000 distinct CDR3 sequences, with 6.5% to 8.5% appearing a single time and 1.9% taken by the ten largest. Time point here: longitudinal time-point 3. Serving as healthy controls were blood bank volunteers based in Maryland, USA. V was shortened by 0 bases and J by 0 bases, with 15 bases between the two germline ends. The CDR3 consists of 17 residues. The germline CDR1 and CDR2 sequences are SGDLS and YYNGEE. Ten or more counts support this clonotype. Its antigen is not identified.

This TCR derives from a woman aged 40 to 50 in good health. The chain combines TRBV9 with TRBJ1-1, with D possibly being TRBD1 (6 bases). Sequencing was done on a sample of PBMCs. CDR3 sequence reads: CASSVDFRQAMNTEAFF. For the CDR3, the DNA is TGTGCCAGCAGCGTAGATTTCAGACAGGCCATGAACACTGAAGCTTTCTTT.